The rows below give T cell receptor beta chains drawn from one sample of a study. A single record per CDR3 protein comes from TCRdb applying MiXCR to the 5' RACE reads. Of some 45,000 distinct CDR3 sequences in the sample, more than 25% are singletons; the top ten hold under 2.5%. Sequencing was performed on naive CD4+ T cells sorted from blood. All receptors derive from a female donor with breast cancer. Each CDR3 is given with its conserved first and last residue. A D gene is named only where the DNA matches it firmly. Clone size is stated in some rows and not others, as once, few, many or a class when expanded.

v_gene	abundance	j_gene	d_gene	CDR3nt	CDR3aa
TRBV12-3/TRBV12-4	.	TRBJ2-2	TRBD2	TGTGCCAGCACAGCTGGGGGGGGAACCGGGGAGCTGTTTTTT	CASTAGGGTGELFF
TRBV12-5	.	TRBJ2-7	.	TGTGCTAGTGGGCCCTCATGCGAGCAGTACTTC	CASGPSCEQYF
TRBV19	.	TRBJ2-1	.	TGTGCCAGTAGTGAGGTGCCCTCCTACAATGAGCAGTTCTTC	CASSEVPSYNEQFF
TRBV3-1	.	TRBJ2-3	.	TGTGCCAGCAGCGAGGACAACACAGATACGCAGTATTTT	CASSEDNTDTQYF
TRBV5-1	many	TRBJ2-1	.	TGCGCCAGCAGCCCCGCGGGATCCGACAATGAGCAGTTCTTC	CASSPAGSDNEQFF
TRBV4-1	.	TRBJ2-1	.	TGCGCCAGCAGCCGCAGTAGTTCCTACAATGAGCAGTTCTTC	CASSRSSSYNEQFF
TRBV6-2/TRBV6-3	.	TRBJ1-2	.	TGTGCCAGCAGTACCCCGGACAGAAGCTATGGCTACACCTTC	CASSTPDRSYGYTF
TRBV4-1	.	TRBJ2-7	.	TGCGCCAGCAGCCGGACGTGGGGGGCCGTCTACGAGCAGTACTTC	CASSRTWGAVYEQYF
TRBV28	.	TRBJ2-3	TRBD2	TGTGCCAGCAGTCCGGGGGGGGCGGTCACAGATACGCAGTGTTTT	CASSPGGAVTDTQCF
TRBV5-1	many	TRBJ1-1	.	TGCGCCAGCAGCTTGGAGAGCCAAGACAGCACTGAAGCTTTCTTT	CASSLESQDSTEAFF
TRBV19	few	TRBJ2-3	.	TGTGCCAGTAGTTTGACCGCTAGCACAGATACGCAGTATTTT	CASSLTASTDTQYF
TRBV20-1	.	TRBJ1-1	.	TGCAGTGCTAGAAGGGGGGCCCTTGAAGCTTTCTTT	CSARRGALEAFF
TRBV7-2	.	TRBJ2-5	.	TGTGCCAGCAGCTTACTGGGGGCAGGAGAGACCCAGTACTTC	CASSLLGAGETQYF
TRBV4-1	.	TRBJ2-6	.	TGCGCCAGCAGCCCGGGGCAACGGCCCTCTGGGGCCAACGTCCTGACTTTC	CASSPGQRPSGANVLTF
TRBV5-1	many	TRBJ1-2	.	TGCGCCAGCAGCTTGGAAGTGGGGAGTTATGGCTACACCTTC	CASSLEVGSYGYTF